This entry lists 15 T cell receptor beta chains sequenced from one sample in a study of OX40 agonist ivuxolimab in advanced cancers. Clones were sequenced by immunoSEQ multiplex PCR, and TCRdb holds only the in-frame ones, with some missing. The table shows around 60,000 clones, with about nine tenths occurring only once. Sequenced material: CD4+ or CD8+ T cells sorted from blood, taken in a trial of the OX40 agonist ivuxolimab. The receptors originated from an adult with an advanced solid tumor such as melanoma, head and neck, liver or kidney cancer.

This clone is a singleton in its sample. The V gene is TRBV5-6, the J gene TRBJ2-3, with D perhaps matching TRBD2 (6 bases). This CDR3 spans 14 amino acids. Looked up from germline, CDR1 is SGHDT and CDR2 is YYEEEE. Between the trimmed V and J ends, which lost 4 bases and 6 bases, there was a span of 15 bases. The CDR3 bases are TGTGCCAGCAGCGCCGACGGAAGCGGGGATACGCAGTATTTT. This gives the protein CASSADGSGDTQYF. Full variable domain (remainder filled in from reference TRBV5-6 and TRBJ2-3): DAGVTQSPTHLIKTRGQQVTLRCSPKSGHDTVSWYQQALGQGPQFIFQYYEEEERQRGNFPDRFSGHQFPNYSSELNVNALLLGDSALYLCASSADGSGDTQYFGPGTRLTVL.

This clone appeared a single time. The rearrangement joins TRBV6-1 to TRBJ1-5, with no clear D. V shed 3 bases and J shed 2 bases, with 11 bases lying between them. Germline V CDR1 and CDR2: MNHNS, SASEGT. The length of the CDR3 is 15 residues. The CDR3 loop reads CASSDSGLGNQPQHF. The CDR3 DNA sequence: TGTGCCAGCAGTGATTCGGGTTTAGGCAATCAGCCCCAGCATTTT.

V usage is TRBV5-1 and J usage is TRBJ2-7; either TRBD1 or TRBD2 may supply D (5 bases each). The CDR3 runs 15 residues. Trimming cost V 2 bases and J 0 bases, with 12 bases left between them. In germline, CDR1 is SGHRS, CDR2 YFSETQ. DNA of the CDR3: TGCGCCAGCAGCTTAGTGGGACGGAGCTCCTACGAGCAGTACTTC. Its protein product is CASSLVGRSSYEQYF.

The rearrangement joins TRBV28 to TRBJ2-1; 11 positions agree with TRBD1. V shed 7 bases and J 7 bases; nucleotides not matched to a gene: 9. The CDR3 consists of 15 residues. The V gene's germline CDR1 is MDHEN and CDR2 SYDVKM. CDR3 DNA: TGTGCCAGCACCCCGCCCGGGACAGGGGGGAATGAGCAGTTCTTC. This sequence encodes CASTPPGTGGNEQFF.

The rearrangement uses TRBV5-1 and TRBJ2-5; the match to TRBD1 covers 8 bases. CDR3 length equals 15 residues. The trim removed 3 bases at V and 1 base at J, leaving 5 bases unmatched. Per the germline V gene, CDR1 is SGHRS and CDR2 is YFSETQ. CDR3 sequence reads: CASSSGQGLQETQYF. As DNA, the CDR3 is TGCGCCAGCAGCTCCGGACAGGGCCTCCAAGAGACCCAGTACTTC.

The J gene is TRBJ2-7, the V gene TRBV27; 8 positions agree with TRBD2. CDR3 length: 15 residues. Germline V lookup: CDR1 MNHEY, CDR2 SMNVEV (reference sequence). Unmatched junction bases numbered 14, after V lost 6 bases and J lost 7 bases. The CDR3 sequence: CASRPAGGLTWEQYF. CDR3 in DNA: TGTGCCAGCAGACCGGCGGGAGGCCTGACCTGGGAGCAGTACTTC.

CDR3 coding DNA: TGTGCCAGCAGCATATACCGGACTGACAGCTCCTACGAGCAGTACTTC. Residues: CASSIYRTDSSYEQYF. The chain is built from TRBV14 and TRBJ2-7; the D gene could be TRBD1 or TRBD2 (5 bases each). CDR3 length: 16 residues. Per germline, CDR1 SGHDN and CDR2 FVKESK. V lost 5 bases and J 0 bases, leaving 17 bases between the germline ends.

This chain uses TRBV27 with TRBJ1-5, with 7 bases aligning to TRBD1. The trim removed 2 bases at V and 2 bases at J, leaving 3 bases unmatched. This CDR3 spans 15 amino acids. The germline CDR1 and CDR2 sequences are MNHEY and SMNVEV (reference sequence). The CDR3 DNA reads TGTGCCAGCAGTTTACAGGGGGTTGGCAATCAGCCCCAGCATTTT. Amino acids: CASSLQGVGNQPQHF.

The J gene is TRBJ1-5, the V gene TRBV11-2, with TRBD1 matching 7 bases. CDR3 length equals 15 residues. V lost 1 base, J lost 5 bases, and 5 bases stayed unmatched. Germline CDR1 SGHAT, CDR2 FQNNGV. Here the CDR3 DNA reads TGTGCCAGCAGCTTAGGAGGGGGCCGAGATCAGCCCCAGCATTTT. Its translation: CASSLGGGRDQPQHF.

This chain joins TRBV19 and TRBJ1-5; weak D call: TRBD1 (5 bases). The CDR3 covers 13 residues. The V and J ends lost 5 bases and 6 bases respectively, with 11 bases between them. Germline-derived CDR1 and CDR2 are LNHDA and SQIVND (reference sequence). DNA for the CDR3: TGTGCCAGTAGTGTTGGGGGGACTCAGCCCCAGCATTTT. Translated: CASSVGGTQPQHF.

This rearrangement joins TRBV19 to TRBJ1-5; TRBD1 aligns across 9 bases. Germline trimming cut 4 bases from V and 4 bases from J; bases unmatched to any gene: 2. This CDR3 is built from 14 residues. Germline CDR1 and CDR2: LNHDA and SQIVND (reference sequence). CDR3 region: CASSTQGANQPQHF. The CDR3 coding sequence is TGTGCCAGTAGTACACAGGGGGCGAATCAGCCCCAGCATTTT. The variable domain in full, completed from reference TRBV19 and TRBJ1-5, reads DGGITQSPKYLFRKEGQNVTLSCEQNLNHDAMYWYRQDPGQGLRLIYYSQIVNDFQKGDIAEGYSVSREKKESFPLTVTSAQKNPTAFYLCASSTQGANQPQHFGDGTRLSIL.

This chain connects TRBV9 to TRBJ1-2; TRBD1 matches at 9 bases. This CDR3 is built from 14 residues. V trimming: 4 bases; J trimming: 5 bases; junction bases outside the gene matches: 6. The germline V gene encodes CDR1 SGDLS and CDR2 YYNGEE. In DNA form, the CDR3 reads TGTGCCAGCAGCCGGACAGGGGTTTTTTATGGCTACACCTTC. It specifies CASSRTGVFYGYTF.

As DNA, the CDR3 is TGTGCCAGCAGCCGAGGGACCTTCGGCAATCAGCCCCAGCATTTT. It yields the protein CASSRGTFGNQPQHF. V and J are TRBV7-2 and TRBJ1-5; the D gene is possibly TRBD1 (5 bases). The CDR3 totals 15 residues. The V end lost 5 bases, the J end lost 2 bases, and 13 bases lay between the germline ends. CDR1 is SGHTA, CDR2 FQGNSA, per germline. Together with reference TRBV7-2 and TRBJ1-5, the CDR3 gives the full variable domain: GAGVSQSPSNKVTEKGKDVELRCDPISGHTALYWYRQSLGQGLEFLIYFQGNSAPDKSGLPSDRFSAERTGGSVSTLTIQRTQQEDSAVYLCASSRGTFGNQPQHFGDGTRLSIL.

On this clone itself: The sample contains more than one DNA sequence encoding this CDR3. The chain couples TRBV4-3 to TRBJ1-2, with D uncertain. Germline CDR1 reads LGHNA; CDR2 reads YSLEER. There are 15 residues in the CDR3. V lost 1 base, J lost 3 bases, and 12 bases lay in between. The DNA for the CDR3 is TGCGCCAGCAGCCAAGCGAGTCGGGGTGACTATGGCTACACCTTC. It codes for CASSQASRGDYGYTF.

The chain couples TRBV4-1 to TRBJ1-4, with unresolved D. Germline loops: CDR1 MGHRA, CDR2 YSYEKL. V shed 5 bases and J shed 6 bases, with 16 bases lying between them. The CDR3 sequence is 15 residues long. CDR3: CASSDTLTKDEKLFF. The CDR3 DNA is TGCGCCAGCAGCGATACCTTGACAAAGGATGAAAAACTGTTTTTT.